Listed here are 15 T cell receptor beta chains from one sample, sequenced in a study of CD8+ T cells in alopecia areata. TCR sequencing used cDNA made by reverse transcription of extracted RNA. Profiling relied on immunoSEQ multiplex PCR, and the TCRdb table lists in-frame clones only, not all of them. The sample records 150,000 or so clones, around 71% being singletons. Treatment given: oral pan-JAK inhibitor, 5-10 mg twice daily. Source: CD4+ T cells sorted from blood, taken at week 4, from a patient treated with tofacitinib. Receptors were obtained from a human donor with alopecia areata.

As DNA, the CDR3 is TGTGCCAGCAGCCCTGGGGACCGCAGCTCTGGGGCCAACGTCCTGACTTTC. Its protein is CASSPGDRSSGANVLTF. The rearrangement links TRBV4-2 to TRBJ2-6, with D perhaps assigned TRBD1 or TRBD2 (5 bases each). The CDR3 loop spans 17 amino acids. Trimming shortened V by 4 bases and J by 0 bases, and 13 bases separated the two germline ends. Germline V gene lookup returns CDR1 LGHNA and CDR2 YNFKEQ.

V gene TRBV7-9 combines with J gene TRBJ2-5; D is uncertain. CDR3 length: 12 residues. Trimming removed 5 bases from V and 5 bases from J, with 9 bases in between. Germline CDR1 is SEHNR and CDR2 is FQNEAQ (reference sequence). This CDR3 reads CASSELGETQYF. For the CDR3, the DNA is TGTGCCAGCAGCGAATTGGGGGAGACCCAGTACTTC.

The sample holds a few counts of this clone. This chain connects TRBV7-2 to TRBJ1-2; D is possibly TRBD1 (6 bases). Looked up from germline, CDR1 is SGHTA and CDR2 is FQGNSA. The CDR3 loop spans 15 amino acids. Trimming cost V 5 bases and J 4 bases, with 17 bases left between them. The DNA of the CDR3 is TGTGCCAGCAGCCTACAGGGAATGGCCTCCTATGGCTACACCTTC. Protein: CASSLQGMASYGYTF.

CDR3 sequence: CASSPGADKTDTQYF. The DNA of the CDR3 is TGTGCCAGCAGTCCGGGGGCTGATAAGACAGATACGCAGTATTTT. The chain carries TRBV11-1 and TRBJ2-3; the D gene could be TRBD1 or TRBD2 (6 bases each). The CDR3 totals 15 residues. Per germline, CDR1 SGHAT and CDR2 FQDESV (reference sequence). Between the trimmed V and J ends, which lost 6 bases and 3 bases, there was a span of 16 bases.

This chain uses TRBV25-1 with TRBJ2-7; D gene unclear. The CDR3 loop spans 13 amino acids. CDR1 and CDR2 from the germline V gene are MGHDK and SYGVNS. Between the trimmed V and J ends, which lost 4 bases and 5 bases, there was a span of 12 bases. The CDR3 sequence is CASSALLGDEQYF. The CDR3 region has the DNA TGTGCCAGCAGTGCCTTGCTTGGAGACGAGCAGTACTTC.

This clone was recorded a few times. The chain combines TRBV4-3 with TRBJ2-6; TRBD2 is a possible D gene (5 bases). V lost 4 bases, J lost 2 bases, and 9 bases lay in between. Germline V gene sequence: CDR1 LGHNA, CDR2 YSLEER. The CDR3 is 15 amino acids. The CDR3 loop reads CASSPGKAGANVLTF. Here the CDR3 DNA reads TGCGCCAGCAGCCCCGGGAAAGCTGGGGCCAACGTCCTGACTTTC.

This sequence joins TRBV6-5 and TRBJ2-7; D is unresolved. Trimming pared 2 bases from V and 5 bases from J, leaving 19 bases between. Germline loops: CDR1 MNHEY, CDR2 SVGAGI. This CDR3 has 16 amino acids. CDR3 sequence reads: CASSYDRIGSRNEQYF. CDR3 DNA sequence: TGTGCCAGCAGTTACGATCGAATCGGGTCGCGGAACGAGCAGTACTTC.

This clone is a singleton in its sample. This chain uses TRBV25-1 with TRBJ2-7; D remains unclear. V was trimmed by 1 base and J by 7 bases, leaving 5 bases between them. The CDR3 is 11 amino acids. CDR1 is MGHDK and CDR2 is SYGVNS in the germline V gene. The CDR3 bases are TGTGCCAGCAGTGAATTGAGGGAGCAGTACTTC. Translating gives CASSELREQYF.

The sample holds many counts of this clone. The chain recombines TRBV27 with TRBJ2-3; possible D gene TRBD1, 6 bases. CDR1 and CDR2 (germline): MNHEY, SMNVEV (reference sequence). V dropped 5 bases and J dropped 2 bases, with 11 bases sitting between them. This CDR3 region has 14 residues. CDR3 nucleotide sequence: TGTGCCAGCAGTCCAGGGGTTATCACAGATACGCAGTATTTT. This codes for CASSPGVITDTQYF.

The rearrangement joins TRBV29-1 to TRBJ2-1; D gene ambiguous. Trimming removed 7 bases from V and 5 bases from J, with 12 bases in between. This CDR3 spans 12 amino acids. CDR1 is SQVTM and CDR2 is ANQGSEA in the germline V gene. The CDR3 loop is CSAGSSNNEQFF. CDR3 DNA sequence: TGCAGCGCTGGGTCCAGTAACAATGAGCAGTTCTTC.

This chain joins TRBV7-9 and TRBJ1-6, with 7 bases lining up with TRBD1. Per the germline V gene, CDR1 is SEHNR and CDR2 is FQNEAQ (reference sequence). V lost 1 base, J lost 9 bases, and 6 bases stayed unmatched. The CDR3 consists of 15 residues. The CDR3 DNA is TGTGCCAGCAGCTTAGGGGTGACAGGGCCTTCACCCCTCCACTTT. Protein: CASSLGVTGPSPLHF. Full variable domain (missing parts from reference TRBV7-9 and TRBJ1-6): DTGVSQNPRHKITKRGQNVTFRCDPISEHNRLYWYRQTLGQGPEFLTYFQNEAQLEKSRLLSDRFSAERPKGSFSTLEIQRTEQGDSAMYLCASSLGVTGPSPLHFGNGTRLTVT.

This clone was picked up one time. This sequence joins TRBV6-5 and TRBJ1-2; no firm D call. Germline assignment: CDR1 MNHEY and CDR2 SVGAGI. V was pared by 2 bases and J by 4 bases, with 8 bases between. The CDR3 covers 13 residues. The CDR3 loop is CASSYASFYGYTF. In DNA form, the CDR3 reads TGTGCCAGCAGTTACGCGTCGTTCTATGGCTACACCTTC.

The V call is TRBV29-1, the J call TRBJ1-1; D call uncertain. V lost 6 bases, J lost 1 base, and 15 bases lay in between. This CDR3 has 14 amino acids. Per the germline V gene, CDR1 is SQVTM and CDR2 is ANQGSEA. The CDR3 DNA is TGCAGCGTGTCGGCTTTGCTGGCGAACACTGAAGCTTTCTTT. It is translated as CSVSALLANTEAFF.

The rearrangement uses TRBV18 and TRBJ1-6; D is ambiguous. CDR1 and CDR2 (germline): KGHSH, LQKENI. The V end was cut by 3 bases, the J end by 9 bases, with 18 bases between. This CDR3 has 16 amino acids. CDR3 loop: CASSPADLGIGSPLHF. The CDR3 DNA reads TGTGCCAGCTCACCCGCGGACTTGGGAATAGGTTCACCCCTCCACTTT.

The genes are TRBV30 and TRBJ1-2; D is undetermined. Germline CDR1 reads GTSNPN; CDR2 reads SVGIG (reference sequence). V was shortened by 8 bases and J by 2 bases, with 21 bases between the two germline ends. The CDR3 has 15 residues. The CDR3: CATQTLPGVNYGYTF. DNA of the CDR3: TGTGCCACTCAAACCCTCCCAGGCGTCAACTATGGCTACACCTTC.